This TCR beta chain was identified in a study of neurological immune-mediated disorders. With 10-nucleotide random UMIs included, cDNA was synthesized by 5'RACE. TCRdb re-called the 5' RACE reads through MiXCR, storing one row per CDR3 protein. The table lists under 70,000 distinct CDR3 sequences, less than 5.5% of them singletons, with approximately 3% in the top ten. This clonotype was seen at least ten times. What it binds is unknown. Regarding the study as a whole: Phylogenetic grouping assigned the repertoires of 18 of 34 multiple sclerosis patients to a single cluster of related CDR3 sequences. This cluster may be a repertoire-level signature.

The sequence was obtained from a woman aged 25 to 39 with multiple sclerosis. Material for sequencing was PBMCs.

The CDR3 region has the DNA TGTGCCAGCAGCGACCCACGGACAGGCCCAGCGAACACCGGGGAGCTGTTTTTT. Its translation: CASSDPRTGPANTGELFF. The rearrangement links TRBV9 to TRBJ2-2, with 7 bases fitting TRBD1. CDR3 size: 18 residues. V shed 3 bases and J 0 bases; nucleotides not matched to a gene: 11. Per germline, CDR1 SGDLS and CDR2 YYNGEE. Combining the CDR3 with reference TRBV9 and TRBJ2-2 gives the whole variable domain DSGVTQTPKHLITATGQRVTLRCSPRSGDLSVYWYQQSLDQGLQFLIQYYNGEERAKGNILERFSAQQFPDLHSELNLSSLELGDSALYFCASSDPRTGPANTGELFFGEGSRLTVL.